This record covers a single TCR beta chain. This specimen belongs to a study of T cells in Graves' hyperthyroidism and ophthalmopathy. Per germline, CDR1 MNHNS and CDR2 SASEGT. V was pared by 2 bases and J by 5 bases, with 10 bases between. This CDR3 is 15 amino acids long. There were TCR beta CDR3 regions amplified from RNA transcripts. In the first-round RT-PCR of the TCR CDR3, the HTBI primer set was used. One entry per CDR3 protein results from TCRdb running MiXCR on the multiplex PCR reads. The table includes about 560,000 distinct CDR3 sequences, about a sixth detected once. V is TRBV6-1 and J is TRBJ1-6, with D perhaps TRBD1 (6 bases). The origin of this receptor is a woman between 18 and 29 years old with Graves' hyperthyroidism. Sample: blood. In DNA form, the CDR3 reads TGTGCCAGCAGTGAAAGAAGGGGGAATAATTCACCCCTCCACTTT. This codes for CASSERRGNNSPLHF.